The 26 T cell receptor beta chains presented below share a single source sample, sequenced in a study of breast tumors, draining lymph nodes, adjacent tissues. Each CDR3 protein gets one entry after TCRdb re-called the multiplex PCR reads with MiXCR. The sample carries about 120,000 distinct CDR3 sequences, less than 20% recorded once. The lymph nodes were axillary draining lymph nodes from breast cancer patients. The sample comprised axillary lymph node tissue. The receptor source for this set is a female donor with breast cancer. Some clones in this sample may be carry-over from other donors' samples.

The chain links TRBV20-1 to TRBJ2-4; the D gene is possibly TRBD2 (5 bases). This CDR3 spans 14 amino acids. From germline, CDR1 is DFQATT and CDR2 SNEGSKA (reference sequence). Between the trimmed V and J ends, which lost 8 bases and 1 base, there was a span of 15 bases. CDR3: CSPNGGRAKNIQYF. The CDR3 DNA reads TGCAGTCCAAACGGAGGTCGGGCCAAAAACATTCAGTACTTC.

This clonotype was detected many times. The CDR3 DNA reads as TGTGCCAGCAGCTTTTTAGGTCAGGATCAGCCCCAGCATTTT. It codes for CASSFLGQDQPQHF. The chain couples TRBV7-3 to TRBJ1-5; D unresolved. The CDR3 consists of 14 residues. Germline CDR1 and CDR2: SGHTA and FQGTGA. V lost 3 bases, J lost 5 bases, and 11 bases lay in between.

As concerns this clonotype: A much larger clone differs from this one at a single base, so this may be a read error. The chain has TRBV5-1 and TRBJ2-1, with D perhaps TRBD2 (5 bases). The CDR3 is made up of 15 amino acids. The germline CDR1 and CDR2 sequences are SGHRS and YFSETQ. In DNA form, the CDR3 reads TGCGCCAGCAGCCTCTCCCCGGACTCGCACAATGAGCAGCTCTTC. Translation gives CASSLSPDSHNEQLF.

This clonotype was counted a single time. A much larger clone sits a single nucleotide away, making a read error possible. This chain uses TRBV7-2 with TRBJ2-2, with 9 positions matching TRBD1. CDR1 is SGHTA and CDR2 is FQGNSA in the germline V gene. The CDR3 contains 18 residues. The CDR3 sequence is CASSSPLGTGRNTGELVF. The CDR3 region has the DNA TGTGCCAGCAGCTCCCCCCTAGGGACAGGGAGAAACACCGGGGAGCTGGTTTTT.

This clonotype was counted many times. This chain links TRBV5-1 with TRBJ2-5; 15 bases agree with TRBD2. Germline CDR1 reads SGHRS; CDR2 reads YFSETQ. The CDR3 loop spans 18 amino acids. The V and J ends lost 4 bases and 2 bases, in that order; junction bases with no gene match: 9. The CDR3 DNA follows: TGCGCCAGCAGCCCCGGGACTAGCGGGAGGAGGGCGCAAGAGACCCAGTACTTC. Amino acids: CASSPGTSGRRAQETQYF.

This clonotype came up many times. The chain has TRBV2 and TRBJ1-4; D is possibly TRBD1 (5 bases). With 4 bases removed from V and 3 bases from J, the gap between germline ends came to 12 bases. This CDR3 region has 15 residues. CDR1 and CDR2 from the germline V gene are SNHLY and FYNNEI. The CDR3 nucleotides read TGTGCCAGCAGTGGAGACAGCGGTGCTAATGAAAAACTGTTTTTT. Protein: CASSGDSGANEKLFF.

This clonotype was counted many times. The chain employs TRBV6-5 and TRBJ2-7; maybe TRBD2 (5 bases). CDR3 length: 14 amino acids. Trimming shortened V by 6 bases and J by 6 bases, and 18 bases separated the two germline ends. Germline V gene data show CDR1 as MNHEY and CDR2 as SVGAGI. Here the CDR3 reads CASRPGGSGFEQYF. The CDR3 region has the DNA TGTGCCAGCAGGCCGGGCGGCTCGGGGTTCGAGCAGTACTTC.

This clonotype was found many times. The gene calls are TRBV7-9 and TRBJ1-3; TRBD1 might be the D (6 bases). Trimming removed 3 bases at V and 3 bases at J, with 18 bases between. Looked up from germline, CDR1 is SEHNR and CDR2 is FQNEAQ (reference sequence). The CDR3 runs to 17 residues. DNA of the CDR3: TGTGCCAGCAGCTTTTCGGTTGGGGGCCCGGGTGGAAACACCATATATTTT. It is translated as CASSFSVGGPGGNTIYF.

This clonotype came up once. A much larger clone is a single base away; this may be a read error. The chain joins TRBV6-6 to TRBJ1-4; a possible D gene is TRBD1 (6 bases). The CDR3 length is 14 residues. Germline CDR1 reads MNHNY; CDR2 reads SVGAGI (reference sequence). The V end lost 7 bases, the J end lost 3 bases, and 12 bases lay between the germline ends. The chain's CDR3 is CASNDGGANEKLFF. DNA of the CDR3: TGTGCCAGCAATGACGGGGGCGCTAATGAAAAACTGTTTTTT.

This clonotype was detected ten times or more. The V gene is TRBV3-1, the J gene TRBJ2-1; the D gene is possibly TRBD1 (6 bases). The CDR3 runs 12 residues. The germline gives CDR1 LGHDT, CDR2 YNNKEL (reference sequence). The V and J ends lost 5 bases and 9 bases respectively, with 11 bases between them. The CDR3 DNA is TGTGCCAGCAGCGCTTTAGGGGGTGAGCAGTTCTTC. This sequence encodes CASSALGGEQFF.

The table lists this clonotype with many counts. CDR3 DNA: TGTGCCACCAGTGACCCAACCGGGACAGGGTTGGAGACCCAGTACTTC. It translates to CATSDPTGTGLETQYF. The J gene is TRBJ2-5, the V gene TRBV24-1, with 9 bases matching TRBD1. The CDR3 totals 16 residues. The V segment lost 4 bases and the J segment 5 bases; nucleotides outside the gene matches: 10. Germline lookup yields CDR1 KGHDR and CDR2 SFDVKD.

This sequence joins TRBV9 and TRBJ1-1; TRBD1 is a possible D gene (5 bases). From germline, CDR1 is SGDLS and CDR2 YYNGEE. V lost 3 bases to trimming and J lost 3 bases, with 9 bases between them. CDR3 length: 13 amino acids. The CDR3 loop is CASSGTLHTEAFF. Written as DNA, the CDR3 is TGTGCCAGCAGCGGGACACTTCACACTGAAGCTTTCTTT.

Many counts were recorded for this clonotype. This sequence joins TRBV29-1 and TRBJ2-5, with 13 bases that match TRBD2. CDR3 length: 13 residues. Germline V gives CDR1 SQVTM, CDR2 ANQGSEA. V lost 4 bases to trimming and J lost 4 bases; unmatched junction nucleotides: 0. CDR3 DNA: TGCAGCGTTGGACTAGCGGGAGGAGAGACCCAGTACTTC. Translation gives CSVGLAGGETQYF.

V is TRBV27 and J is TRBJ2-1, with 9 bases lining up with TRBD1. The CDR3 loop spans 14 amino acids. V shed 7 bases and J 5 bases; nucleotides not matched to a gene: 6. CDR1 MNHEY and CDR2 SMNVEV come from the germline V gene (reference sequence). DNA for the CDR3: TGTGCCAGCAAAAGGGACAGGGCTAACAATGAGCAGTTCTTC. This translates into CASKRDRANNEQFF.

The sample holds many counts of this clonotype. The CDR3 loop is CASRRRGNWAPSTDTQYF. The DNA for the CDR3 is TGTGCCAGCCGACGGAGGGGAAACTGGGCACCCAGCACAGATACGCAGTATTTT. The chain links TRBV6-1 to TRBJ2-3; the D gene is possibly TRBD2 (6 bases). Per germline, CDR1 MNHNS and CDR2 SASEGT. This CDR3 is 18 amino acids long. V was cut by 8 bases and J by 0 bases, with 24 bases left in between.

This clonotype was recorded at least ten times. DNA for the CDR3: TGCAGCGTTGCCGCCAGATCGACAGATACGCAGTATTTT. Its translation is CSVAARSTDTQYF. The V and J genes are TRBV29-1 and TRBJ2-3; D ambiguous. This CDR3 comprises 13 residues. Germline V CDR1 and CDR2: SQVTM, ANQGSEA. Deletions cut 4 bases from V and 3 bases from J, with 11 bases between.

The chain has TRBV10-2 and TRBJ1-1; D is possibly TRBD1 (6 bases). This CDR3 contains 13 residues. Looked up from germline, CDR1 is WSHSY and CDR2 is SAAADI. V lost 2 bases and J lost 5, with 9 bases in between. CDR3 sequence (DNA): TGCGCCAGCAGTGAGCTAGGGGGAACTGAAGCTTTCTTT. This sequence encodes CASSELGGTEAFF.

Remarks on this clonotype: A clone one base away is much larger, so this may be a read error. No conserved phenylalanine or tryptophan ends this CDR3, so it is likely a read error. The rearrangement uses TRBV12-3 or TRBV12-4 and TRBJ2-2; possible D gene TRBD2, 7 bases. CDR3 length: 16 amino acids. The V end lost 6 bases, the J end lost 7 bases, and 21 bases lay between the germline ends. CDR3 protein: CASRLIRGGAVGELFV. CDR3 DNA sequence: TGTGCCAGCAGGCTGATTAGGGGGGGGGCGGTCGGGGAGCTGTTTGTT.

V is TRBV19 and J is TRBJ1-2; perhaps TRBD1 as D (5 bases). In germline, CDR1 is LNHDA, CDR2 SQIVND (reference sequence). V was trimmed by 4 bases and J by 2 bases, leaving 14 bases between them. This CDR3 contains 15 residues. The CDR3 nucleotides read TGTGCCAGTAGTACCCCTCGGTGGACAAACTATGGCTACACCTTC. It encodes CASSTPRWTNYGYTF.

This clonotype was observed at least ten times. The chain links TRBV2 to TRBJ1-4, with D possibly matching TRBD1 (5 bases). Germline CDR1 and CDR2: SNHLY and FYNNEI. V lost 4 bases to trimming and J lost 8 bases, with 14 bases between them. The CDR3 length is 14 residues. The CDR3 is CASSAKTGGEKLFF. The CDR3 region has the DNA TGTGCCAGCAGTGCAAAGACGGGGGGGGAAAAACTGTTTTTT.

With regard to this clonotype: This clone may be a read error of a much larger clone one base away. The CDR3 spells CASSLEANRNPPQHF. CDR3 bases: TGCGCCAGCAGCTTGGAGGCCAACCGCAATCCGCCCCAGCATTTT. The chain links TRBV5-1 to TRBJ1-5; no definite D call. There are 15 residues in the CDR3. Germline V CDR1 and CDR2: SGHRS, YFSETQ.

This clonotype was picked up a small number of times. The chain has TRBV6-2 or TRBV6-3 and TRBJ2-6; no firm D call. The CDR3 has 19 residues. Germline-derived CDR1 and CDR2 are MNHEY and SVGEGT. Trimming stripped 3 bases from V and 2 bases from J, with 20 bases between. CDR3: CASSYAHWQAVTGANVLTF. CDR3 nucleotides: TGTGCCAGCAGTTATGCCCATTGGCAGGCAGTGACTGGGGCCAACGTCCTGACTTTC.

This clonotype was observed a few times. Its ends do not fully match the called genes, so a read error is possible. The DNA for the CDR3 is TGTGCCAGTACCAAGACACCAGGGGCTGGGGCTAACGTCCTGACTTTC. This encodes CASTKTPGAGANVLTF. The V gene is TRBV19, the J gene TRBJ2-6; weak D call: TRBD1 (6 bases). CDR1 and CDR2 from the germline V gene are LNHDA and SQIVND (reference sequence). CDR3 length: 16 residues.

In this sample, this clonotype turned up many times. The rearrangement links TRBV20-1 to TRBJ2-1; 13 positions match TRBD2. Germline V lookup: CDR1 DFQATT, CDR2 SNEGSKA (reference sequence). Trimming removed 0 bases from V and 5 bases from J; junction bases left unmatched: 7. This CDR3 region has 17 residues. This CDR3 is CSARDRGLAGADNEQFF. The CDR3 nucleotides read TGCAGTGCTAGAGATCGAGGACTAGCGGGAGCGGACAATGAGCAGTTCTTC.

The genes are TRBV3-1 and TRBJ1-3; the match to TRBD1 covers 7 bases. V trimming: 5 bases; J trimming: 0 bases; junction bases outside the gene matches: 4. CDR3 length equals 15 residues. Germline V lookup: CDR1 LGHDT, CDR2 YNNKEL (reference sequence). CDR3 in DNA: TGTGCCAGCAGCGCGACAGGGTCCTCTGGAAACACCATATATTTT. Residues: CASSATGSSGNTIYF.

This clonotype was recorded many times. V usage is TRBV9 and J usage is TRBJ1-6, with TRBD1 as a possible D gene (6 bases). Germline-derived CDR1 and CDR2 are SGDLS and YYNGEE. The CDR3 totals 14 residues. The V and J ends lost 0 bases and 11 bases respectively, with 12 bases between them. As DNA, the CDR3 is TGTGCCAGCAGCGTAGGGCAGGGGATTACACCCCTCCACTTT. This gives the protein CASSVGQGITPLHF.